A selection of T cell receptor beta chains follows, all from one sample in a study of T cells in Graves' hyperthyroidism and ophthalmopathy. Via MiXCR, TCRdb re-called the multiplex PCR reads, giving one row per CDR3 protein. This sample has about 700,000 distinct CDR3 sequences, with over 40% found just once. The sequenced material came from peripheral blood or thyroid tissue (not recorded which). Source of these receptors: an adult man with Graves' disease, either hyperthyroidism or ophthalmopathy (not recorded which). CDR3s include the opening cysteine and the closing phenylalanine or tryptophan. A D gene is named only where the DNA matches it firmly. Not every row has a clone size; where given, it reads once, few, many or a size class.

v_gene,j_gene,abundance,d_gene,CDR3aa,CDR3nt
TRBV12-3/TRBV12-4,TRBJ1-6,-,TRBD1,CASSSGTGASPLHF,TGTGCCAGCAGCTCCGGGACAGGGGCATCACCCCTCCACTTT
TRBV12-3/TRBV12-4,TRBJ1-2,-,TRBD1,CASSLEQGAVRTGGYTF,TGTGCCAGCAGTTTAGAGCAGGGGGCGGTACGGACTGGCGGCTACACCTTC
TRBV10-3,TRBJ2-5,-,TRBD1,CASRYYPGQVETQYF,TGTGCCAGCAGATACTATCCGGGACAGGTAGAGACCCAGTACTTC
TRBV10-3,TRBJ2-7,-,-,CATQTRQGHNSYEQYF,TGTGCCACACAAACAAGGCAGGGACACAACTCCTACGAGCAGTACTTC
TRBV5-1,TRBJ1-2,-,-,CASSPGGGRDYGYTF,TGCGCCAGCAGCCCCGGGGGCGGACGCGACTATGGCTACACCTTC
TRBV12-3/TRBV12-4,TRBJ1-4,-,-,CASSVDSYSNEKLFF,TGTGCCAGCAGTGTGGACAGTTATTCTAATGAAAAACTGTTTTTT
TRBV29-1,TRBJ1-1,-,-,CSVHSVNTGYRTVAFF,TGCAGCGTGCACTCGGTAAACACCGGGTATCGCACTGTAGCTTTCTTT
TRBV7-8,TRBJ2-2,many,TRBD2,CASSVIAGGELFF,TGTGCCAGCAGCGTTATAGCGGGCGGGGAGCTGTTTTTT
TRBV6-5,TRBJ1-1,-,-,CASSYSPTVYNTEAFF,TGTGCCAGCAGTTACTCCCCGACAGTCTATAACACTGAAGCTTTCTTT
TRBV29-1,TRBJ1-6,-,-,CSSRDWGMNSPLHF,TGCAGCAGCCGGGACTGGGGGATGAATTCACCCCTCCACTTT
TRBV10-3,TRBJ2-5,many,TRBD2,CAISRLAGKRGETQYF,TGTGCCATCAGCCGACTAGCGGGAAAGAGGGGAGAGACCCAGTACTTC
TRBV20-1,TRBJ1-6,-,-,CSASRYRSSYNSPLHF,TGCAGTGCTAGCAGATACAGGAGCTCCTATAATTCACCCCTCCACTTT
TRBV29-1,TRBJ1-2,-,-,CSISTGAYGYTF,TGCAGCATATCGACGGGAGCCTATGGCTACACCTTC
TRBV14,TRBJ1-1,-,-,CASSQDLTATEAFF,TGTGCCAGCAGCCAAGATTTGACAGCCACTGAAGCTTTCTTT
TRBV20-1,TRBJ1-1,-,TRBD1,CSAIRGRRAEAFF,TGCAGTGCCATCAGGGGGCGCCGGGCTGAAGCTTTCTTT
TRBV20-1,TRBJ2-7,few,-,CSARVNVLTYEQYF,TGCAGTGCTAGAGTCAATGTGTTGACTTACGAGCAGTACTTC
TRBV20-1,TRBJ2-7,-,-,CSAWPLQGVYEQYF,TGCAGTGCCTGGCCTCTACAGGGAGTCTACGAGCAGTACTTC
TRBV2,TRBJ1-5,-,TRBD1,CASSLSTGGHQPQHF,TGTGCCAGCAGTTTATCGACAGGGGGTCATCAGCCCCAGCATTTT
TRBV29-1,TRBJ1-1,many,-,CSEGSNTEAFF,TGCAGCGAAGGGTCGAACACTGAAGCTTTCTTT
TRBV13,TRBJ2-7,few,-,CASKVERWAYEQYF,TGTGCCAGCAAAGTCGAGAGGTGGGCCTACGAGCAGTACTTC
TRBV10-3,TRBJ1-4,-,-,CAISEPGEKLFF,TGTGCCATCAGTGAGCCCGGTGAAAAACTGTTTTTT
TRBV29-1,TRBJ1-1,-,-,CSIERGRGTEAFF,TGCAGCATTGAACGGGGACGTGGCACTGAAGCTTTCTTT
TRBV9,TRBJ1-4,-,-,CASSVAEGPPRDEKLFF,TGTGCCAGCAGCGTAGCCGAGGGACCTCCCCGCGACGAAAAACTGTTTTTT
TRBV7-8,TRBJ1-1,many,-,CASSPSLMNTEAFF,TGTGCCAGCAGCCCAAGCCTGATGAACACTGAAGCTTTCTTT
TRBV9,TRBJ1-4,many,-,CASSGGRLGGKLFF,TGTGCCAGCAGCGGAGGACGGCTTGGGGGAAAACTGTTTTTT
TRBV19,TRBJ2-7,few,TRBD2,CASSLSSGAYEQYF,TGTGCCAGTAGTTTGTCTAGCGGTGCCTACGAGCAGTACTTC
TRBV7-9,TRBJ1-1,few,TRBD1,CASSFQGQDTEAFF,TGTGCCAGCAGCTTCCAAGGACAGGACACTGAAGCTTTCTTT
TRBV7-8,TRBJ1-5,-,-,CARVGDSNQPQHF,TGTGCTAGAGTCGGGGATAGCAATCAGCCCCAGCATTTT
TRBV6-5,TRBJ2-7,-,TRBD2,CASSEGLASGRLAYEQYF,TGTGCCAGCAGTGAGGGGTTGGCTAGCGGGAGACTAGCGTACGAGCAGTACTTC
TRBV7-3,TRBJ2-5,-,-,CASSLGGQNF,TGTGCCAGCAGCTTAGGTGGACAGAACTTC
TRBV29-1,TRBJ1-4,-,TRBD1,CSLTGQAGKLFF,TGCAGCTTAACGGGACAGGCAGGAAAACTGTTTTTT
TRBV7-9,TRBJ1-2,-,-,CASSSRDIANYGYTF,TGTGCCAGCAGCAGCCGGGACATAGCTAACTATGGCTACACCTTC
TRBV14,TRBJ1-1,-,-,CASSQDPTANTEAFF,TGTGCCAGCAGCCAAGATCCCACAGCGAACACTGAAGCTTTCTTT
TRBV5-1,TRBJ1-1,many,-,CASSLDGYTEAFF,TGTGCCAGCAGCTTAGACGGATACACTGAAGCTTTCTTT
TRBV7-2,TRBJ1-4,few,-,CASATPGFNEKLFF,TGTGCCAGCGCCACCCCAGGGTTTAATGAAAAACTGTTTTTT
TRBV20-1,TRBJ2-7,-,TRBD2,CSARDTIAGLSYEQYF,TGCAGTGCTAGAGATACGATAGCGGGGCTTTCCTACGAGCAGTACTTC